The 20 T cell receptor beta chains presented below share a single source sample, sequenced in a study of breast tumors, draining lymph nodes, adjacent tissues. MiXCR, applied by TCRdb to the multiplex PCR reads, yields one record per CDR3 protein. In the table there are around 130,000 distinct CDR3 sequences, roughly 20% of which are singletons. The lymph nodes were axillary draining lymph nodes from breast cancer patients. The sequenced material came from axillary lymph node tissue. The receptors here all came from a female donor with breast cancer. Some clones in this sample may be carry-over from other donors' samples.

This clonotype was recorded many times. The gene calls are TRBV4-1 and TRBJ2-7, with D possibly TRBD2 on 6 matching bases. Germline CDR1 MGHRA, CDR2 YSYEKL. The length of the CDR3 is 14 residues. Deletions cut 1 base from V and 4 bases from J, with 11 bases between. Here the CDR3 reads CASSQVKEGYEQYF. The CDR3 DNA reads TGCGCCAGCAGCCAAGTCAAGGAGGGTTACGAGCAGTACTTC.

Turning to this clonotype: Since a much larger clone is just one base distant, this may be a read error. CDR3 nucleotides: TGTGCCAGCAGCTTGGTAAGCGGGAAAGTGGGGTATACGCAGTATTTT. It codes for CASSLVSGKVGYTQYF. The chain has TRBV5-6 and TRBJ2-3, with 7 nucleotides matching TRBD2. Unmatched junction bases numbered 11, after V lost 0 bases and J lost 7 bases. The germline V gene has CDR1 SGHDT and CDR2 YYEEEE. The CDR3 spans 16 residues.

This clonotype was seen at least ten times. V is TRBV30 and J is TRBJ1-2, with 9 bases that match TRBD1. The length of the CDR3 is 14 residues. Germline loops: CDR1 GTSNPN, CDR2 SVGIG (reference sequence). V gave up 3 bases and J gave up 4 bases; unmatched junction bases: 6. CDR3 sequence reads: CAWRHRGQGYGYTF. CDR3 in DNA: TGTGCCTGGAGGCACAGGGGGCAAGGCTATGGCTACACCTTC.

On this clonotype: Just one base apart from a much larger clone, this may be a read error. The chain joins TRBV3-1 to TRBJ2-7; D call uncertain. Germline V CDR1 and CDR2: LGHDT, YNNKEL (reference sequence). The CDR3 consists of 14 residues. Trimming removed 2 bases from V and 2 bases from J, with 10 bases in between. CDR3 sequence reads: CASSQFALTYEQYF. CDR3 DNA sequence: TGTGCCAGCAGCCAATTTGCGCTTACCTACGAGCAGTACTTC.

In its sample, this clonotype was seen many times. The CDR3 DNA reads as TGCAGCGTTGTAGAGGGAGACGAGCAGTACTTC. Protein: CSVVEGDEQYF. The chain has TRBV29-1 and TRBJ2-7, with a weak D call TRBD2 (5 bases). The CDR3 is 11 amino acids. Trimming cost V 4 bases and J 5 bases, with 9 bases left between them. Germline CDR1 SQVTM, CDR2 ANQGSEA.

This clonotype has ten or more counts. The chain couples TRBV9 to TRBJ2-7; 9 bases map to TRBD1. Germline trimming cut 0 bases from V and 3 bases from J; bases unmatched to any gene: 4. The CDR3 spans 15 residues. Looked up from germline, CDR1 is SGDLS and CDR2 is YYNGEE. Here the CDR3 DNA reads TGTGCCAGCAGCGTAGATGGACAGGGGATCTACGAGCAGTACTTC. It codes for CASSVDGQGIYEQYF.

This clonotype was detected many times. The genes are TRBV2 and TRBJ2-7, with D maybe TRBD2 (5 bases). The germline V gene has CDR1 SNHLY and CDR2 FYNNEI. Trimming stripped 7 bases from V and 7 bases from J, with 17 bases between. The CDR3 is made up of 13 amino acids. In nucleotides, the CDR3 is TGTGCCAGCATTGGCGGACTGGGCGGGGAGCAGTACTTC. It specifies CASIGGLGGEQYF.

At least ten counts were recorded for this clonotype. The DNA for the CDR3 is TGTGCCAGCAGCTTCAGTCCAGGTCAGCCCCAGCATTTT. Translated, it gives CASSFSPGQPQHF. J is TRBJ1-5 and V is TRBV7-8; no clear D gene. From germline, CDR1 is SGHVS and CDR2 FQNEAQ. The CDR3 runs to 13 residues. V lost 3 bases and J lost 6, with 9 bases in between.

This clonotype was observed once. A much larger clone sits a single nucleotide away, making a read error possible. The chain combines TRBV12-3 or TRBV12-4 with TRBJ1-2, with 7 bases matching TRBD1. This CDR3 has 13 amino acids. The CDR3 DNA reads TGTGCCAGCAGCCTACCGACAGGGCTTGGCTGCACCTTC. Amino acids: CASSLPTGLGCTF.

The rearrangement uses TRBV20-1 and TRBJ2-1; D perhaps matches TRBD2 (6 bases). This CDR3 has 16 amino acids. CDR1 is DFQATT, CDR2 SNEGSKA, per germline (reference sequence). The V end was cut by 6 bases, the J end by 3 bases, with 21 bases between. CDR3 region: CSADRLVDGNYNEQFF. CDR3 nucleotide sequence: TGCAGTGCCGATCGACTAGTGGATGGTAACTACAATGAGCAGTTCTTC.

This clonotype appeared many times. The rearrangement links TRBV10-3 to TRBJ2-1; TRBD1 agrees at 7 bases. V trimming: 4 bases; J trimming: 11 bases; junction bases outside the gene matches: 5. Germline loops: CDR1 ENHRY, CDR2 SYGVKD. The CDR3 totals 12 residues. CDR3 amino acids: CAISGDRDKQFF. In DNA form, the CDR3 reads TGTGCCATCAGTGGAGACAGGGATAAGCAGTTCTTC.

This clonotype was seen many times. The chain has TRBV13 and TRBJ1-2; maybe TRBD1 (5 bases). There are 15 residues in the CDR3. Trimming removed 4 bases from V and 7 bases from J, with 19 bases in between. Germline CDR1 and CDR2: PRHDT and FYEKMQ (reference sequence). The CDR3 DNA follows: TGTGCCAGCAGCTCCCGGGACCCCCGGGTGGGTGGCTACACCTTC. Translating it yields CASSSRDPRVGGYTF.

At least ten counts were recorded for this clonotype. For the CDR3, the DNA is TGTGCCAGCAGGATAGGACAACGCGAGCAGTACTTC. Encoded protein: CASRIGQREQYF. This chain uses TRBV6-1 with TRBJ2-7; tentative D call: TRBD1 (5 bases). This CDR3 has 12 amino acids. Germline V gene sequence: CDR1 MNHNS, CDR2 SASEGT. The V end lost 6 bases, the J end lost 6 bases, and 12 bases lay between the germline ends.

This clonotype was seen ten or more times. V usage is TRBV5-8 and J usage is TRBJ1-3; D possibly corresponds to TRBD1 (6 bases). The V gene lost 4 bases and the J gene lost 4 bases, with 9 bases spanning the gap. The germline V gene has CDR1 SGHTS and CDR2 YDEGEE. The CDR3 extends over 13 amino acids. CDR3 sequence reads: CASSPGHGNTIYF. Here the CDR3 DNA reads TGTGCCAGCAGCCCGGGACACGGAAACACCATATATTTT. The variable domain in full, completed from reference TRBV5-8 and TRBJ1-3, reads EAGVTQSPTHLIKTRGQQATLRCSPISGHTSVYWYQQALGLGLQFLLWYDEGEERNRGNFPPRFSGRQFPNYSSELNVNALELEDSALYLCASSPGHGNTIYFGEGSWLTVV.

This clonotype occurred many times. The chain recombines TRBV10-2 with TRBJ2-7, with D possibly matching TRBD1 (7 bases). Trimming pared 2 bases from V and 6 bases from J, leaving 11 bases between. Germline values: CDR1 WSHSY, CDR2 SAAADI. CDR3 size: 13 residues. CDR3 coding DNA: TGCGCCAGCAGTGAGCACAGGGGAGGCGAGCAGTACTTC. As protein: CASSEHRGGEQYF.

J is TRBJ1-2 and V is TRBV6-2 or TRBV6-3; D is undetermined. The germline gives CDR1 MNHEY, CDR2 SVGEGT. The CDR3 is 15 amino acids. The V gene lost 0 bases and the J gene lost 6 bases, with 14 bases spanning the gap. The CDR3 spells CASSYSLSRQDGYTF. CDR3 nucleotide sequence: TGTGCCAGCAGTTACTCGTTGAGTCGGCAGGATGGCTACACCTTC.

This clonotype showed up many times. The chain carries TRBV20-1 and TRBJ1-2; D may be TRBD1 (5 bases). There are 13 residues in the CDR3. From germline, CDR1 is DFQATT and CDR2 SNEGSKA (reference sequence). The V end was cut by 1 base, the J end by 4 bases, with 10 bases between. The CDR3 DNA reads TGCAGTGCTAGAGGCACGGACATCTATGGCTACACCTTC. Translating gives CSARGTDIYGYTF.

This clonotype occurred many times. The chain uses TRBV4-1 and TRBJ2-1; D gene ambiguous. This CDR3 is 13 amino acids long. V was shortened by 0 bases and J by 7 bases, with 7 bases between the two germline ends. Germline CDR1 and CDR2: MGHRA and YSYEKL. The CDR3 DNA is TGCGCCAGCAGCCAAGAGTTACGAAATGAGCAGTTCTTC. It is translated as CASSQELRNEQFF.

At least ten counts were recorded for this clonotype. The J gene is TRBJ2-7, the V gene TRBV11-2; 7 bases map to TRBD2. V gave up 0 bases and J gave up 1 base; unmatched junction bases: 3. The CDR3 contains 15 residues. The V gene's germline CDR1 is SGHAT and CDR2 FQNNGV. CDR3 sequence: CASSLDASGSYEQYF. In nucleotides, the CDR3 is TGTGCCAGCAGCTTAGATGCTAGCGGTTCCTACGAGCAGTACTTC. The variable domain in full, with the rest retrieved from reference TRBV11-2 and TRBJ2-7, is EAGVAQSPRYKIIEKRQSVAFWCNPISGHATLYWYQQILGQGPKLLIQFQNNGVVDDSQLPKDRFSAERLKGVDSTLKIQPAKLEDSAVYLCASSLDASGSYEQYFGPGTRLTVT.

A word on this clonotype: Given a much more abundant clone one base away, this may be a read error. The CDR3 region has the DNA TGTGCCACCAGTGAGGGCGTGGACAGCCACCCAACTAATGAAAAACTGTCTTTT. This gives the protein CATSEGVDSHPTNEKLSF. V and J are TRBV24-1 and TRBJ1-4; possible D gene TRBD1, 6 bases. This CDR3 is 18 amino acids long. CDR1 KGHDR and CDR2 SFDVKD come from the germline V gene.